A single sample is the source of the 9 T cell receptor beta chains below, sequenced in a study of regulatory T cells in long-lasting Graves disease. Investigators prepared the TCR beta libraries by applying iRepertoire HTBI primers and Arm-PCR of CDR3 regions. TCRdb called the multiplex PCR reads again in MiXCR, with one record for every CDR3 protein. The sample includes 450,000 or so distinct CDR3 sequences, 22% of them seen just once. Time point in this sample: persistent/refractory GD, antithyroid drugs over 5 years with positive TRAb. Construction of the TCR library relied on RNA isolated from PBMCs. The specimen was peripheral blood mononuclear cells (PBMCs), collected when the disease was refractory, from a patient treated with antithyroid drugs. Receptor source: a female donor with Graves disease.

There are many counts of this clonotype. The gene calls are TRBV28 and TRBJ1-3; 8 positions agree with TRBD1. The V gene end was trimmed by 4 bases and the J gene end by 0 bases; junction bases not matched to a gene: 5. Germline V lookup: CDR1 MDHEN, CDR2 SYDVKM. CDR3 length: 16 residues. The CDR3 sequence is CASSSLTGGSGNTIYF. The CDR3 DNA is TGTGCCAGCAGTTCACTTACAGGGGGCTCTGGAAACACCATATATTTT. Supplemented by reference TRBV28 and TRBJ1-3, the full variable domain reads DVKVTQSSRYLVKRTGEKVFLECVQDMDHENMFWYRQDPGLGLRLIYFSYDVKMKEKGDIPEGYSVSREKKERFSLILESASTNQTSMYLCASSSLTGGSGNTIYFGEGSWLTVV.

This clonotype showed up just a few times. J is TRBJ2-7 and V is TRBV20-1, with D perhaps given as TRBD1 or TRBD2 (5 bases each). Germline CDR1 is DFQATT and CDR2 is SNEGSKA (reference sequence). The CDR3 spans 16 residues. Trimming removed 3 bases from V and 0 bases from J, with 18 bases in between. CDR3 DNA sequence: TGCAGTGCTAGGCACGCCGGGACGGTAAGCTCCTACGAGCAGTACTTC. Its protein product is CSARHAGTVSSYEQYF.

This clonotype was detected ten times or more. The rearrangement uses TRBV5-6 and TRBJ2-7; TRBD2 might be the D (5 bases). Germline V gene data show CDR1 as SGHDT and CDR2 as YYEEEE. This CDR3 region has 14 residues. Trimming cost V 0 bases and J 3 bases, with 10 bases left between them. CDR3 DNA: TGTGCCAGCAGCTTGGCACTAGTTCACTACGAGCAGTACTTC. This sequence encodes CASSLALVHYEQYF.

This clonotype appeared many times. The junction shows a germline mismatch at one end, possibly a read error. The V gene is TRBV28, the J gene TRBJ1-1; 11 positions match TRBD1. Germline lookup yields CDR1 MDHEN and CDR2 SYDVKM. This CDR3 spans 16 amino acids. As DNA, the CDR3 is TGTGCCAGCAGTCTATGGACAGGGGGCGCAGGAACTGAAGCTTTCTTT. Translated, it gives CASSLWTGGAGTEAFF. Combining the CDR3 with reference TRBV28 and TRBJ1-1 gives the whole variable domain DVKVTQSSRYLVKRTGEKVFLECVQDMDHENMFWYRQDPGLGLRLIYFSYDVKMKEKGDIPEGYSVSREKKERFSLILESASTNQTSMYLCASSLWTGGAGTEAFFGQGTRLTVV.

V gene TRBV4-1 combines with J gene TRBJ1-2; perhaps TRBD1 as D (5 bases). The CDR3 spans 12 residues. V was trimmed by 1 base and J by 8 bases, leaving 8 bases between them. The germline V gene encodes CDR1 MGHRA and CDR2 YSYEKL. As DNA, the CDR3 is TGCGCCAGCAGCCAAGCCAGGGACGGCTACACCTTC. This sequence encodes CASSQARDGYTF.

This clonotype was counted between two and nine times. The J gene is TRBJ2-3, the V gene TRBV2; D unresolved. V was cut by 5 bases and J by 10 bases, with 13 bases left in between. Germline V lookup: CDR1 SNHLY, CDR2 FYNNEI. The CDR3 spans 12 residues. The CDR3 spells CASSSGPQSQYF. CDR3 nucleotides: TGTGCCAGCAGTTCCGGGCCTCAATCGCAGTATTTT.

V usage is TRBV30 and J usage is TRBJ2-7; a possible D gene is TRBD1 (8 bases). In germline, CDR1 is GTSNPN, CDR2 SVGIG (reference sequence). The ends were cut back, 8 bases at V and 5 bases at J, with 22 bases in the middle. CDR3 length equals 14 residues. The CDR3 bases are TGTGCCCGCTCTTTGGGAGGGACAGGCGACGAGCAGTACTTC. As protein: CARSLGGTGDEQYF.

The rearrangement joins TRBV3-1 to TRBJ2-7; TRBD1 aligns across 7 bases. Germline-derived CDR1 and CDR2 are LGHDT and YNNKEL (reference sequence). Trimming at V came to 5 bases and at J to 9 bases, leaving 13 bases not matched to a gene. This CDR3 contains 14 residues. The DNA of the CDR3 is TGTGCCAGCAGCGGTAGGCCTGTAGGGGGCTTGCAGTACTTC. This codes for CASSGRPVGGLQYF.

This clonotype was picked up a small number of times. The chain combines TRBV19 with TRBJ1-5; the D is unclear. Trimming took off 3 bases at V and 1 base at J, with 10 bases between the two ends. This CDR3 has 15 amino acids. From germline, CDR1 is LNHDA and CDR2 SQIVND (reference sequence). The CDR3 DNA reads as TGTGCCAGTAGTATCGAACCGGAAAGCAATCAGCCCCAGCATTTT. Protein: CASSIEPESNQPQHF.